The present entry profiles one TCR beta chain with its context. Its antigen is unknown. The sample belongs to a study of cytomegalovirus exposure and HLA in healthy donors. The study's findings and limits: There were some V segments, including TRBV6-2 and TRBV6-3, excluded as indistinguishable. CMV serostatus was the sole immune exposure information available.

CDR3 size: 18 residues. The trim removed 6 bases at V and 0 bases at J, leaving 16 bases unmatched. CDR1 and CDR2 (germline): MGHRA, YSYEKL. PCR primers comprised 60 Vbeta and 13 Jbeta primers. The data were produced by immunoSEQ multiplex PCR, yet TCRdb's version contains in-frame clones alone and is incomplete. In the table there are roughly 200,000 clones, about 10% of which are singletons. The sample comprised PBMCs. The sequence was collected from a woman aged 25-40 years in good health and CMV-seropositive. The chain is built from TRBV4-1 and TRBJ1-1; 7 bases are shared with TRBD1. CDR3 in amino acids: CASRLLKGAGRMNTEAFF. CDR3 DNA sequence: TGCGCCAGCAGGCTTCTAAAGGGGGCCGGCCGCATGAACACTGAAGCTTTCTTT.